This TCR beta chain originates from a study of graft-versus-host responses after intestinal transplantation. Overall study context: Multivisceral, liver-intestinal, or isolated intestinal transplants were given to recipients. Once they had received anti-thymocyte globulin induction, all recipients took tacrolimus and steroids for around 3 years.

Produced via immunoSEQ multiplex PCR; TCRdb's table is partial and in-frame only. The sample has around 54,000 clones, under 95% seen once; the top ten hold around 5.1%. Here the sequenced sample was PBMCs, taken more than 650 days after intestinal transplant. This TCR came from a human patient who received an intestinal transplant, so some T cells may come from the graft donor.

CDR3 nucleotide sequence: TGTGCCAGCAGCTTAGTAGGATGGTCGGCGGGCTCCTACAATGAGCAGTTCTTC. Its protein is CASSLVGWSAGSYNEQFF. V and J are TRBV13 and TRBJ2-1; maybe TRBD2 (5 bases). The CDR3 contains 18 residues. The V gene's germline CDR1 is PRHDT and CDR2 FYEKMQ (reference sequence). With 1 base removed from V and 0 bases from J, the gap between germline ends came to 16 bases.